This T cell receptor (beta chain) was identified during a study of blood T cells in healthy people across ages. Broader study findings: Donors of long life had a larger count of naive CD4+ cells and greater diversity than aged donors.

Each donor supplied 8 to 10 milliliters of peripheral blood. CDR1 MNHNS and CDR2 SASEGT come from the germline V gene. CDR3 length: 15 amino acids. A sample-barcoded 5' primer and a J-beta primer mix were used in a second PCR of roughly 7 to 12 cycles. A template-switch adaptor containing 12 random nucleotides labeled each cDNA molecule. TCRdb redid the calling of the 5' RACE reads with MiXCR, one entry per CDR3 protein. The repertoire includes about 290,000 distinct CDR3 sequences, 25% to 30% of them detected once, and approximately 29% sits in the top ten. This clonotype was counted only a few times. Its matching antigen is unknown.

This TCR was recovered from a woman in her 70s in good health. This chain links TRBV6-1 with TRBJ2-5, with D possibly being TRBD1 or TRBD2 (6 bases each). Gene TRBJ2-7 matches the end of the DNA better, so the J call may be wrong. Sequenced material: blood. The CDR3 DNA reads TGTGCCAGCAGCAGACCATCCTCAAGGGGGGACGAGCAGTACTTC. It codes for CASSRPSSRGDEQYF.